This section outlines one T cell receptor beta chain sequence together with its context. Which antigen it targets is not known. Per-nucleotide qualities are absent, and no much larger clonotype sits a single base away. To estimate absolute template abundance from read counts, synthetic TCR analog templates were spiked into each PCR. TCRbeta CDR3 regions were amplified from genomic DNA with bias-controlled V and J gene primers using the immunoSEQ assay. Sequencing of rearranged TCRbeta segments was done at approximately 20X coverage. In the source study's methods: Clustering was used to correct sequencing errors, and CDR3s were annotated against IMGT so that V, D and J genes could be assigned. Downstream analyses used only productive TCRbeta rearrangements, leaving out any out-of-frame or stop-codon sequences. Clonality was computed as one minus Shannon entropy normalized by the log of the number of unique productive sequences. Clones differing between time points or between blood and tumor were identified using Fisher's exact test with Benjamini-Hochberg correction, with an adjusted p below 0.01 applied as the threshold. TCRdb mirrors the immuneACCESS table, restricted to in-frame sequences. Some clones are absent from its copies; in checked studies, under half trace to an unresolved V gene, and the reason for the others is unknown. V and J calls and clone size are copied from that table; D and trimming were computed from the DNA. Present in this sample are about 88,000 clones, more than 80% of which were seen just once. Jointly, the top ten make up 0.85% to 1% of the sample.

The CDR3 numbers 12 residues from cysteine through phenylalanine. The read is trimmed to its CDR3 DNA, 36 bases read in frame from base 1. The germline V gene (reference sequence) specifies SGHNT as CDR1 and YYREEE as CDR2. V is clipped by 1 base and J by 5 bases, and the sequence between their germline boundaries is 6 bases long. This specimen's time point label, per the study, means: pretreatment peripheral blood. The cohort comprised fewer than 35 patients with locally advanced or metastatic urothelial carcinoma treated at Memorial Sloan Kettering on a trial protocol. Peripheral blood mononuclear cells were collected pretreatment and during treatment, with between 1 and 8 total time points obtained per patient. The Qiagen DNeasy Blood extraction kit was used to purify genomic DNA from total PBMCs and tumor samples. Collected pretreatment and during treatment, PBMCs were isolated and stored as previously described.

This entry is derived from a study of PD-L1 blockade in urothelial cancer (dated by TCRdb to between 2016 and 2019). The study in broad terms: All patients started therapy around 2014 and received atezolizumab 1,200 mg intravenously every 3 weeks. Progression-free survival longer than 6 months counted as durable clinical benefit, and TCR features were additionally tested against both progression-free and overall survival. Roughly ten patients achieved durable clinical benefit and approximately 20 did not. About 90% of the 29 patients were males with bladder-origin urothelial cancer, and about 65% of the roughly 30 reported a prior smoking history. Some 30 patients had pretreatment blood TCR-seq, roughly 25 had at least one posttreatment blood collection, and roughly 25 had tumor TCR-seq. Blood samples gave a median of about 150,000 T cells and 77,000 or so unique TCRs, with a median clonality of around 0.074. Pretreatment tumor samples, along with matched peripheral blood serially collected before and after atezolizumab treatment, were subjected to TCR sequencing. An exploratory multi-omic analysis was conducted of the somatic, immune and clinical correlates of response to PD-L1 blockade with atezolizumab in urothelial cancer. Blood samples were analyzed at 3 weeks after treatment start (second dose) and at 6 weeks after treatment start. In the same patients who had TCR sequencing, pretreatment tumors also underwent whole exome sequencing and RNA sequencing. Patients had an ECOG performance status of 0 or 1 and had received between 0 and 3 prior chemotherapy regimens. Broader findings and caveats from the paper: Because the sample size was small (n ≈ 31) and many exploratory analyses were performed, the results are intended to be hypothesis-generating. Greater expansion of tumor-associated TCR clones in peripheral blood 3 weeks after the start of treatment was observed in patients with durable benefit (n of about 24, p = 0.022). Improved progression-free and overall survival was associated with having pretreatment peripheral blood TCR clonality below the median.

The clonotype comes from an elderly woman with urothelial cancer. The chain links TRBV5-4 with TRBJ2-5, with the D gene uncertain. The specimen comprised PBMCs, sampled around atezolizumab (anti-PD-L1) treatment. CDR3 protein: CASSLYVETQYF. At the DNA level, the sequence is TGTGCCAGCAGCTTGTATGTGGAGACCCAGTACTTC. Extended through the reference TRBV5-4 and TRBJ2-5 proteins, this CDR3 yields the full variable domain: ETGVTQSPTHLIKTRGQQVTLRCSSQSGHNTVSWYQQALGQGPQFIFQYYREEENGRGNFPPRFSGLQFPNYSSELNVNALELDDSALYLCASSLYVETQYFGPGTRLLVL.